The 15 T cell receptor beta chains reported below all come from one sample, sequenced in a study of blood T cell repertoires in COVID-19. Assay used: immunoSEQ multiplex PCR; TCRdb lists only in-frame clones, some missing. Counted here are around 250,000 clones, approximately 82% occurring once; the ten biggest clones make up less than 5.5%. Sequencing was carried out using PBMCs or T cells enriched from blood (not recorded which). These receptors were collected from a man aged 35-49 years who had been exposed to COVID-19.

In its sample, this clone was seen once. The rearrangement uses TRBV7-6 and TRBJ2-7; D is perhaps TRBD1 (6 bases). There are 13 residues in the CDR3. Per the germline V gene, CDR1 is SGHVS and CDR2 is FNYEAQ. V was clipped by 5 bases and J by 2 bases, with 10 bases between them. CDR3: CASSPTGTYEQYF. In DNA, the CDR3 is TGTGCCAGCAGCCCCACAGGGACCTACGAGCAGTACTTC.

The chain carries TRBV10-3 and TRBJ1-5; tentative D call: TRBD1 (5 bases). The V end lost 0 bases, the J end lost 7 bases, and 7 bases lay between the germline ends. The CDR3 consists of 13 residues. The germline gives CDR1 ENHRY, CDR2 SYGVKD. CDR3 bases: TGTGCCATCAGTGAGTCTGGACAACAGCCCCAGCATTTT. Translation gives CAISESGQQPQHF.

The gene calls are TRBV5-1 and TRBJ2-1, with 10 bases that match TRBD1. The CDR3 contains 14 residues. The germline V gene encodes CDR1 SGHRS and CDR2 YFSETQ. Trimming at V came to 5 bases and at J to 8 bases, leaving 7 bases not matched to a gene. In DNA form, the CDR3 reads TGCGCCAGCAGTGGACAGGGGGTTTTATATGAGCAGTTCTTC. It translates to CASSGQGVLYEQFF.

The gene calls are TRBV9 and TRBJ2-2, with a weak D call TRBD2 (6 bases). CDR1 and CDR2 (germline): SGDLS, YYNGEE. Trimming left V 2 bases short and J 5 bases short, with 16 bases between. The CDR3 length is 16 residues. The CDR3 DNA reads as TGTGCCAGCAGCGTGTTGACGGGAGTTTCAACCGGGGAGCTGTTTTTT. Its protein product is CASSVLTGVSTGELFF.

The V call is TRBV5-5, the J call TRBJ1-6; D gene ambiguous. Trimming cost V 2 bases and J 14 bases, with 17 bases left between them. Germline V gene data show CDR1 as SGHKS and CDR2 as YYEKEE (reference sequence). The CDR3 loop spans 14 amino acids. CDR3 coding DNA: TGTGCCAGCAGCTTCCCGTTGAGTGAGGCCACCCTCCACTTT. Residues: CASSFPLSEATLHF.

This clone appeared a single time. The chain links TRBV19 to TRBJ2-1; D gene unclear. Germline CDR1 LNHDA, CDR2 SQIVND (reference sequence). This CDR3 comprises 15 residues. V lost 3 bases, J lost 1 base, and 10 bases lay in between. Written as DNA, the CDR3 is TGTGCCAGTAGTATTGAGACTGTATCCTACAATGAGCAGTTCTTC. Amino acid sequence: CASSIETVSYNEQFF.

This rearrangement joins TRBV19 to TRBJ1-2; D gene uncertain. The CDR3 runs to 10 residues. CDR1 LNHDA and CDR2 SQIVND come from the germline V gene (reference sequence). Trimming removed 8 bases at V and 5 bases at J, with 6 bases between. The CDR3 nucleotides read TGTGCCAGTGGGGAGTATGGCTACACCTTC. Encoded protein: CASGEYGYTF.

This chain joins TRBV5-1 and TRBJ1-4, with D possibly being TRBD1 (6 bases). Germline V gives CDR1 SGHRS, CDR2 YFSETQ. The CDR3 is 16 amino acids. Trimming took 0 bases from V and 2 from J, leaving 11 bases between them. The CDR3 region is CASSLAGGGTNEKLFF. The CDR3 DNA follows: TGCGCCAGCAGCTTGGCGGGAGGGGGTACTAATGAAAAACTGTTTTTT.

The chain employs TRBV9 and TRBJ2-7; 8 bases map to TRBD2. This CDR3 comprises 16 residues. Losses at the gene ends were 0 bases for V and 4 bases for J; bases not matched to a gene: 9. Germline CDR1 SGDLS, CDR2 YYNGEE. The CDR3 DNA sequence: TGTGCCAGCAGCGTAGAGTCACTAGCGGACCCTTACGAGCAGTACTTC. It specifies CASSVESLADPYEQYF.

V is TRBV18 and J is TRBJ2-7; TRBD1 is a possible D gene (5 bases). Trimming shortened V by 4 bases and J by 5 bases, and 21 bases separated the two germline ends. The length of the CDR3 is 16 residues. CDR1 is KGHSH and CDR2 is LQKENI in the germline V gene. CDR3 residues: CASSLHGPQVGDEQYF. In nucleotides, the CDR3 is TGTGCCAGCTCACTACATGGTCCACAGGTAGGGGACGAGCAGTACTTC.

The chain links TRBV19 to TRBJ1-6, with D perhaps matching TRBD1 (6 bases). The CDR3 loop spans 14 amino acids. V lost 9 bases, J lost 5 bases, and 14 bases lay in between. Germline V gene data show CDR1 as LNHDA and CDR2 as SQIVND (reference sequence). The CDR3 region is CASSGQRNNSPLHF. As DNA, the CDR3 is TGTGCCAGCAGCGGACAGAGAAATAATTCACCCCTCCACTTT.

The chain joins TRBV6-6 to TRBJ1-1; 7 bases are shared with TRBD1. Trimming at V came to 7 bases and at J to 4 bases, leaving 6 bases not matched to a gene. Germline CDR1 MNHNY, CDR2 SVGAGI (reference sequence). This CDR3 is built from 13 residues. The CDR3 is CASNPQGGTEAFF. The CDR3 DNA reads as TGTGCCAGCAACCCGCAGGGGGGCACTGAAGCTTTCTTT.

The chain employs TRBV11-3 and TRBJ1-2, with 7 positions matching TRBD1. This CDR3 contains 13 residues. CDR1 and CDR2 (germline): SGHNT, YENEEA. V was clipped by 1 base and J by 7 bases; unmatched bases: 3. CDR3 region: CASSLVGQPGYTF. The CDR3 bases are TGTGCCAGCAGCTTAGTGGGACAGCCTGGCTACACCTTC.

The J gene is TRBJ1-1, the V gene TRBV5-4; 9 nucleotides line up with TRBD1. Trimming removed 3 bases from V and 3 bases from J; junction bases left unmatched: 12. Germline V gene data show CDR1 as SGHNT and CDR2 as YYREEE (reference sequence). This CDR3 contains 17 residues. CDR3 region: CASSYGTGREGYTEAFF. The CDR3 coding sequence is TGTGCCAGCAGCTATGGGACAGGGAGAGAGGGGTACACTGAAGCTTTCTTT.

This chain joins TRBV21-1 and TRBJ1-3. TRBV21-1 is shown as a pseudogene. This CDR3 region has 16 residues. The DNA for the CDR3 is TGTGCCAGCAGCGCCCAAGACGGGACTAATGGAAACACCATATATTTT. Amino acids: CASSAQDGTNGNTIYF.